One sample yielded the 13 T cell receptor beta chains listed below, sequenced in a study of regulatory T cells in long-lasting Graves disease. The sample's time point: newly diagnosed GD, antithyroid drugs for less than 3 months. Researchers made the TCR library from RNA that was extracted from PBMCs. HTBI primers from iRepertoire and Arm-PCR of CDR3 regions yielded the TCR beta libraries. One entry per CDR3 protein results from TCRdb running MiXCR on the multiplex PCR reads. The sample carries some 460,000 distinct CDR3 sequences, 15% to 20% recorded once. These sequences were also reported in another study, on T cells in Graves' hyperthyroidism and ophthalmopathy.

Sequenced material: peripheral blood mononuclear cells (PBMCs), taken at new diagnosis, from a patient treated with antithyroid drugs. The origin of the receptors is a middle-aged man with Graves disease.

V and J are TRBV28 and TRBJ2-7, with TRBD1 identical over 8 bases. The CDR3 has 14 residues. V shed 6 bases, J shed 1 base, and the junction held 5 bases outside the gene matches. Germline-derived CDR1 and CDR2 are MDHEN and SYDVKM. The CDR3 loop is CASSRTGRSYEQYF. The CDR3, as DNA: TGTGCCAGCAGCCGGACAGGGAGGTCCTACGAGCAGTACTTC. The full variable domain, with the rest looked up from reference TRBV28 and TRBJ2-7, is DVKVTQSSRYLVKRTGEKVFLECVQDMDHENMFWYRQDPGLGLRLIYFSYDVKMKEKGDIPEGYSVSREKKERFSLILESASTNQTSMYLCASSRTGRSYEQYFGPGTRLTVT.

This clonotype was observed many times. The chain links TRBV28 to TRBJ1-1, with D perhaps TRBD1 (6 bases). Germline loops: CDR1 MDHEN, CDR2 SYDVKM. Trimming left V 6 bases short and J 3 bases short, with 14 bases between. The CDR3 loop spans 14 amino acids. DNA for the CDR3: TGTGCCAGCAGAGATGACAGGATTTACACTGAAGCTTTCTTT. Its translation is CASRDDRIYTEAFF.

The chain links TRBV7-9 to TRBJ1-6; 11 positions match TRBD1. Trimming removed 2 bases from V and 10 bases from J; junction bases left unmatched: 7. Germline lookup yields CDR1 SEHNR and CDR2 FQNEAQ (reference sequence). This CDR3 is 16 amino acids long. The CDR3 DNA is TGTGCCAGCAGCTTATTAGGACAGGGGGCGCGGTCACCCCTCCACTTT. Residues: CASSLLGQGARSPLHF.

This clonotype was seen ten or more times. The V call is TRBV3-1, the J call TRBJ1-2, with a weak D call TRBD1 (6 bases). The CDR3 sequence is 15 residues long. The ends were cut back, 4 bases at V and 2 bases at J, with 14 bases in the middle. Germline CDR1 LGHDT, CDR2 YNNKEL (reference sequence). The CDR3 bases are TGTGCCAGCAGCCCGCAAAGGACAGTGAACTATGGCTACACCTTC. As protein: CASSPQRTVNYGYTF.

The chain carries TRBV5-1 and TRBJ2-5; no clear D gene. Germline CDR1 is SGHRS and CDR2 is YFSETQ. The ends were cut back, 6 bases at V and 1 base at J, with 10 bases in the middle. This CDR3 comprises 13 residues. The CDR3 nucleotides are TGCGCCAGCACCCGACTCCGCCAAGAGACCCAGTACTTC. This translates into CASTRLRQETQYF.

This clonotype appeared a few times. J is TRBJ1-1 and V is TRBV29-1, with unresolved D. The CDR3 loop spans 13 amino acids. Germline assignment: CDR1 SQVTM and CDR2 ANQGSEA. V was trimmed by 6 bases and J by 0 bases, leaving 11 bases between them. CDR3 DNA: TGCAGCGTAGAAAGCCACATGAACACTGAAGCTTTCTTT. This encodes CSVESHMNTEAFF.

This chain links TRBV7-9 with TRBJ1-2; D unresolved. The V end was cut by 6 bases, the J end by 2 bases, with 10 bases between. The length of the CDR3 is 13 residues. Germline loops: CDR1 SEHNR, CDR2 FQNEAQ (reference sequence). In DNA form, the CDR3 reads TGTGCCAGCAGGTCGACCGAGAACTATGGCTACACCTTC. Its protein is CASRSTENYGYTF. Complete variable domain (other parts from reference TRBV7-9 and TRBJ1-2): DTGVSQNPRHKITKRGQNVTFRCDPISEHNRLYWYRQTLGQGPEFLTYFQNEAQLEKSRLLSDRFSAERPKGSFSTLEIQRTEQGDSAMYLCASRSTENYGYTFGSGTRLTVV.

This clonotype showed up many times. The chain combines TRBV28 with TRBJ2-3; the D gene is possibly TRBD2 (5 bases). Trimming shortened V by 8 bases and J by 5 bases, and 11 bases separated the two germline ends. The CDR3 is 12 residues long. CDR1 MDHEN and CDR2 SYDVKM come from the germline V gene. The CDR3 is CASYGVGDTQYF. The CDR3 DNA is TGTGCCAGCTACGGGGTGGGAGATACGCAGTATTTT. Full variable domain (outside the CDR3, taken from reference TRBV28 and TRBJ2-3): DVKVTQSSRYLVKRTGEKVFLECVQDMDHENMFWYRQDPGLGLRLIYFSYDVKMKEKGDIPEGYSVSREKKERFSLILESASTNQTSMYLCASYGVGDTQYFGPGTRLTVL.

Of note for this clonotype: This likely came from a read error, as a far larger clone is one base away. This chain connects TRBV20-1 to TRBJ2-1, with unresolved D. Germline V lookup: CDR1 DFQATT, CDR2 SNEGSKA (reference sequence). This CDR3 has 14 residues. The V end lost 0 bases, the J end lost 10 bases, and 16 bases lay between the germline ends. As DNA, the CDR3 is TGCAGTGCTAGAGATCGGGCGCTTGGCTACGAGCAGTTCTTC. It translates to CSARDRALGYEQFF.

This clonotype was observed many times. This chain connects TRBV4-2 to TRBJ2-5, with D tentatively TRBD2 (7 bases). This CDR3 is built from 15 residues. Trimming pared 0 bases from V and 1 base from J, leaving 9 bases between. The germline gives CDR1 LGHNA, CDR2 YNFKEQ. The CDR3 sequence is CASSQDRGGQETQYF. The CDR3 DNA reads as TGTGCCAGCAGCCAAGATAGGGGGGGCCAAGAGACCCAGTACTTC.

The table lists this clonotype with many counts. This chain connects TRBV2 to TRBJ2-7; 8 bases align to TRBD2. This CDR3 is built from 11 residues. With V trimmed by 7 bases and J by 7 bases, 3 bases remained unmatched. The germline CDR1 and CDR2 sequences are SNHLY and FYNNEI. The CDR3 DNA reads TGTGCCAGCACGGGGGGGGGGGAGCAGTACTTC. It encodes CASTGGGEQYF. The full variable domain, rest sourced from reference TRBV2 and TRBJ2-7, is EPEVTQTPSHQVTQMGQEVILRCVPISNHLYFYWYRQILGQKVEFLVSFYNNEISEKSEIFDDQFSVERPDGSNFTLKIRSTKLEDSAMYFCASTGGGEQYFGPGTRLTVT.

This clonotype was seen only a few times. This CDR3 is CASSYSGSWDEQFF. In DNA, the CDR3 is TGTGCCAGCAGTTACAGTGGGTCGTGGGATGAGCAGTTCTTC. The chain joins TRBV6-2 or TRBV6-3 to TRBJ2-1; D remains unclear. This CDR3 has 14 residues. With 2 bases removed from V and 8 bases from J, the gap between germline ends came to 13 bases. The germline gives CDR1 MNHEY, CDR2 SVGEGT.

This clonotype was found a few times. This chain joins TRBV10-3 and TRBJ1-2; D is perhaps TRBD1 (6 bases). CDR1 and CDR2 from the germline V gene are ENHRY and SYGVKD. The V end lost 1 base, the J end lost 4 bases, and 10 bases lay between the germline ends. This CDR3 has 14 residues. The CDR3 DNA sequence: TGTGCCATCAGTGAGTTAGCAGGGGCCTATGGCTACACCTTC. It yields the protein CAISELAGAYGYTF.